This T cell receptor beta chain was sequenced in a study of T cells in Graves' hyperthyroidism and ophthalmopathy. General observations from the study: By a 13 V-J model, ophthalmopathy was set apart from stable hyperthyroidism.

This clonotype was counted only a few times. What it binds is not known. From RNA transcripts, TCR beta CDR3 regions were amplified. Primed by the HTBI set, a first-round RT-PCR was run on the TCR CDR3. MiXCR, run by TCRdb on the multiplex PCR reads, gives a single entry per CDR3 protein. The sample shows 600,000 to 900,000 distinct CDR3 sequences, about a sixth of them seen only once. Germline assignment: CDR1 MNHEY and CDR2 SVGEGT. The V segment lost 6 bases and the J segment 1 base; nucleotides outside the gene matches: 5. This CDR3 is 14 amino acids long. This chain joins TRBV6-2 or TRBV6-3 and TRBJ1-1; 7 bases match TRBD1. This clonotype originated in a man between 18 and 35 years old with Graves' hyperthyroidism. Material for sequencing was blood. In DNA form, the CDR3 reads TGTGCCAGCAGGCTTCAGGGGGGGAACACTGAAGCTTTCTTT. Protein: CASRLQGGNTEAFF.